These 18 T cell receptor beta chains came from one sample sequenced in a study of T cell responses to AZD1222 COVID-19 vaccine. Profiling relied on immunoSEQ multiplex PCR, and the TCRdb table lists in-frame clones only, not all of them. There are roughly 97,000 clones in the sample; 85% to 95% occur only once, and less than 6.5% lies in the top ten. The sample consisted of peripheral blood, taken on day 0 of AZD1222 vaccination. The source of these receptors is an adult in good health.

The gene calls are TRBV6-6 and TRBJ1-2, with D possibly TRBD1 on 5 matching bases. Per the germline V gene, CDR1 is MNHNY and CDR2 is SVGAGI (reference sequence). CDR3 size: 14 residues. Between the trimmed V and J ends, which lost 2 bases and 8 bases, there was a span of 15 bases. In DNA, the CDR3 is TGTGCCAGCAGTTACGTTTTACAGGAGGCCGGCTACACCTTC. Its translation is CASSYVLQEAGYTF.

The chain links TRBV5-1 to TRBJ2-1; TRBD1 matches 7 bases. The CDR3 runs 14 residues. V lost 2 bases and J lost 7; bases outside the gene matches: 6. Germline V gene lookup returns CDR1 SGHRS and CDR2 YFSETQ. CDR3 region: CASSFGTAGNEQFF. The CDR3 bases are TGCGCCAGCAGCTTCGGGACAGCTGGAAATGAGCAGTTCTTC.

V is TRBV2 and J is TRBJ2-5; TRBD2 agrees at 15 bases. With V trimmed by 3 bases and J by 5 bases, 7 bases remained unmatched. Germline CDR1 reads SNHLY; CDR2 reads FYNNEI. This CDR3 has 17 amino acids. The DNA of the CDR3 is TGTGCCAGCAGTGAGGGCGGGACTAGCGGGAGGAAGGAGACCCAGTACTTC. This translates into CASSEGGTSGRKETQYF.

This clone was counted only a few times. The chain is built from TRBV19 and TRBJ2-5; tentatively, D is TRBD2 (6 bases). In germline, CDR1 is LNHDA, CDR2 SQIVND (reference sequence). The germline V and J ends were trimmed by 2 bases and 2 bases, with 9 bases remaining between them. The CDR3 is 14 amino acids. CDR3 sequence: CASSIMAGQETQYF. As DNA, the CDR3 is TGTGCCAGTAGTATAATGGCGGGACAAGAGACCCAGTACTTC.

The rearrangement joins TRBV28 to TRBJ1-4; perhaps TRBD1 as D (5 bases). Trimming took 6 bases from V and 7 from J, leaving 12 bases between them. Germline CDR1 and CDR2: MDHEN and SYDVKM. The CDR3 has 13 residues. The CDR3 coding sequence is TGTGCCAGCAGGCCCAGGGAGGTTGAAAAACTGTTTTTT. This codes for CASRPREVEKLFF. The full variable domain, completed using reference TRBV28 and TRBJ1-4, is DVKVTQSSRYLVKRTGEKVFLECVQDMDHENMFWYRQDPGLGLRLIYFSYDVKMKEKGDIPEGYSVSREKKERFSLILESASTNQTSMYLCASRPREVEKLFFGSGTQLSVL.

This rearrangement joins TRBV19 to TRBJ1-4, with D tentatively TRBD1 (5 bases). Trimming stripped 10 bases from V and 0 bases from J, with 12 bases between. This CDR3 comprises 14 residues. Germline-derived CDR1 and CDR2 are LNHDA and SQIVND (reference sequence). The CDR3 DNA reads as TGTGCCACCCAGGGACCCACAACTAATGAAAAACTGTTTTTT. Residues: CATQGPTTNEKLFF.

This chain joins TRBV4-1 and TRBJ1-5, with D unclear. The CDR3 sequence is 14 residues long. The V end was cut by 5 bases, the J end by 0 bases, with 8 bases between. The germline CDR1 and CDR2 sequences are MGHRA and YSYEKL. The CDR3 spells CASSVQDSNQPQHF. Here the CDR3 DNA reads TGCGCCAGCAGCGTCCAGGATAGCAATCAGCCCCAGCATTTT.

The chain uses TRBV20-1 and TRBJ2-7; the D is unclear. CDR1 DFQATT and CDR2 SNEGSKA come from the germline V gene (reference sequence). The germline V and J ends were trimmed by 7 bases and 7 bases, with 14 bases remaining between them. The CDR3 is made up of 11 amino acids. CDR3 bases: TGCAGTGTCGCAGACCCGAGTGAGCAGTACTTC. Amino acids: CSVADPSEQYF.

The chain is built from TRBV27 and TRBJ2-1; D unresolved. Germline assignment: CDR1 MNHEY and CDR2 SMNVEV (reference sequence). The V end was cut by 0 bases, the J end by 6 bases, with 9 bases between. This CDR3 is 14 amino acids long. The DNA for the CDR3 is TGTGCCAGCAGTTTATCGGGCCGTACCAATGAGCAGTTCTTC. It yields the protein CASSLSGRTNEQFF.

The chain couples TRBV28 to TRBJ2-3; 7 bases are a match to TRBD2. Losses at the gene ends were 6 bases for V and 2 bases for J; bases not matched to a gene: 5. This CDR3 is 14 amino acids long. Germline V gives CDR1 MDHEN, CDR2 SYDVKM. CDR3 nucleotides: TGTGCCAGCAGGGGGGGGGAGCACACAGATACGCAGTATTTT. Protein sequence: CASRGGEHTDTQYF.

CDR3 residues: CASSLDSAGYDTQYF. The DNA for the CDR3 is TGTGCCAGCAGCTTAGACTCGGCGGGATACGATACGCAGTATTTT. The chain has TRBV7-2 and TRBJ2-3, with D tentatively TRBD2 (6 bases). Trimming cost V 1 base and J 6 bases, with 14 bases left between them. This CDR3 contains 15 residues. CDR1 and CDR2 (germline): SGHTA, FQGNSA.

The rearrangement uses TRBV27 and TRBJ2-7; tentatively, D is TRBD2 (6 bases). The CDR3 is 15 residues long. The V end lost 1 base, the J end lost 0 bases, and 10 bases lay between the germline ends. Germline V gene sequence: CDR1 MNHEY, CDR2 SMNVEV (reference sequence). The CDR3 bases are TGTGCCAGCAGTTTATTGCTCGGGAGCTCCTACGAGCAGTACTTC. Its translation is CASSLLLGSSYEQYF.

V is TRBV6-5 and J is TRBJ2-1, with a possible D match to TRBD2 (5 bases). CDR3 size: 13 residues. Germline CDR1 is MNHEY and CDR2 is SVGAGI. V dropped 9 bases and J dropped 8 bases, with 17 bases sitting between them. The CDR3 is CASRDDRSHEQFF. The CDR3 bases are TGTGCCAGTCGGGATGATAGGTCCCATGAGCAGTTCTTC.

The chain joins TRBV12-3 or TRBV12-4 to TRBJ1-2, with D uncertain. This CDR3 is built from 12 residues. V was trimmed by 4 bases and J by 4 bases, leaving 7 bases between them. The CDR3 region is CASSSGGYGYTF. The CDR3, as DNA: TGTGCCAGCAGTTCCGGAGGCTATGGCTACACCTTC.

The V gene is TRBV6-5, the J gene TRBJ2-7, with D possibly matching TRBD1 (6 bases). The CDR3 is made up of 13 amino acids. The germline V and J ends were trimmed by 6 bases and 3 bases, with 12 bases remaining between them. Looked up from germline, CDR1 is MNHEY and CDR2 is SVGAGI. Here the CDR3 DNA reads TGTGCCAGCAGCCCCAACAGGGACTACGAGCAGTACTTC. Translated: CASSPNRDYEQYF.

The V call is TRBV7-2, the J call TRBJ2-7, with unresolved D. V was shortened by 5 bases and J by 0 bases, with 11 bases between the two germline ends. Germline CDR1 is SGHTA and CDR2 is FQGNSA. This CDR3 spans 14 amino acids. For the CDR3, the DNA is TGTGCCAGCAGCGCCCAGGAGAGCTCCTACGAGCAGTACTTC. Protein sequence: CASSAQESSYEQYF.

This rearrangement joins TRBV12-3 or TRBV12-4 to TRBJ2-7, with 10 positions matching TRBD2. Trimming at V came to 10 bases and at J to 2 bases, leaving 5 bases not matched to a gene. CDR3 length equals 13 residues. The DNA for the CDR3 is TGTGCCACCTCCACTAGCGGGGCCTACGAGCAGTACTTC. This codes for CATSTSGAYEQYF.

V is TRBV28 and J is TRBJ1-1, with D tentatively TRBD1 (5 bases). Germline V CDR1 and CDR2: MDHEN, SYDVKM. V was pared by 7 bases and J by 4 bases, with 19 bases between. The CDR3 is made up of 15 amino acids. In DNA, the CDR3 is TGTGCCAGCAAACGATTTAGCAATGGGGGCACTGAAGCTTTCTTT. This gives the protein CASKRFSNGGTEAFF.